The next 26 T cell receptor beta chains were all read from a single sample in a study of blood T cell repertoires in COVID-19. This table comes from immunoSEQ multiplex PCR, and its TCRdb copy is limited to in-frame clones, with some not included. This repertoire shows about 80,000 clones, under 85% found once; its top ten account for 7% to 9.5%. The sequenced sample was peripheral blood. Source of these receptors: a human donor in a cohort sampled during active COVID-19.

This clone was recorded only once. CDR3 in DNA: TGTGCCAGTAGTATAGCATCGGATGAAAAACTGTTTTTT. Translating it yields CASSIASDEKLFF. The chain employs TRBV19 and TRBJ1-4, with D uncertain. Between the trimmed V and J ends, which lost 1 base and 6 bases, there was a span of 6 bases. The germline V gene encodes CDR1 LNHDA and CDR2 SQIVND (reference sequence). There are 13 residues in the CDR3.

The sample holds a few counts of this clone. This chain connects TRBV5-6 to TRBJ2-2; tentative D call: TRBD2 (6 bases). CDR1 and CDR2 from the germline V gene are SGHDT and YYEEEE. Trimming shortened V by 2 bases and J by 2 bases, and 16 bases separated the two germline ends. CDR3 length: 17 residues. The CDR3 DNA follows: TGTGCCAGCAGCTTCGGGGGTCGGATGGCCAACACCGGGGAGCTGTTTTTT. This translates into CASSFGGRMANTGELFF. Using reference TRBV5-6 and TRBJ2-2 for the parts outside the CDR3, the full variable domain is DAGVTQSPTHLIKTRGQQVTLRCSPKSGHDTVSWYQQALGQGPQFIFQYYEEEERQRGNFPDRFSGHQFPNYSSELNVNALLLGDSALYLCASSFGGRMANTGELFFGEGSRLTVL.

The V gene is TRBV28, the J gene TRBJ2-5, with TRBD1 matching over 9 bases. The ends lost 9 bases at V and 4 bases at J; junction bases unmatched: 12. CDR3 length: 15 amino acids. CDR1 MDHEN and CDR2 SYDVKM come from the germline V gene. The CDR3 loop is CASSIRTGARETQYF. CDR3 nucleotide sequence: TGTGCCAGTTCCATACGGACAGGGGCTCGAGAGACCCAGTACTTC.

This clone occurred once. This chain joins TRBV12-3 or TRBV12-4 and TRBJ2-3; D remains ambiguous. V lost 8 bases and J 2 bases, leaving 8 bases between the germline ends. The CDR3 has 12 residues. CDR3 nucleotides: TGTGCCAGCTCCTCCCTCACAGATACGCAGTATTTT. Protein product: CASSSLTDTQYF.

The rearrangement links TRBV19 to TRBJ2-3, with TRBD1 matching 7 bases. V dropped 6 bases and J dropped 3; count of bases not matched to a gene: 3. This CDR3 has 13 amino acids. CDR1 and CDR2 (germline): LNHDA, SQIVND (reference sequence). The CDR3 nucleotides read TGTGCCAGTAGGGTACAGGGGACAGATACGCAGTATTTT. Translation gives CASRVQGTDTQYF.

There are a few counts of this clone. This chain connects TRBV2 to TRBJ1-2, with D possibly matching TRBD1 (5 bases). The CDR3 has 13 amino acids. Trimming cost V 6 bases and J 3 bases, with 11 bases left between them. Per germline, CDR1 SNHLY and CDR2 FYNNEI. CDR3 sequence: CASREQVDYGYTF. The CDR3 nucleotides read TGTGCCAGCAGGGAACAGGTAGACTATGGCTACACCTTC.

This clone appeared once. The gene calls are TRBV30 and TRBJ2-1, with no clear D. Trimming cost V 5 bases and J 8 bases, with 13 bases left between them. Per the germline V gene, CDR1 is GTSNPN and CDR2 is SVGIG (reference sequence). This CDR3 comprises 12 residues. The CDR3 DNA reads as TGTGCCTGGGGTGGGCTCGCTGATGAGCAGTTCTTC. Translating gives CAWGGLADEQFF.

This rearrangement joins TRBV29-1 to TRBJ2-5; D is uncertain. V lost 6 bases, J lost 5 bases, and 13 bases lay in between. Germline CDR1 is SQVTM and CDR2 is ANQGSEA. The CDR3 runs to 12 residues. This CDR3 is CSVPSLRETQYF. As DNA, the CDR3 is TGCAGCGTGCCCTCTCTCCGGGAGACCCAGTACTTC.

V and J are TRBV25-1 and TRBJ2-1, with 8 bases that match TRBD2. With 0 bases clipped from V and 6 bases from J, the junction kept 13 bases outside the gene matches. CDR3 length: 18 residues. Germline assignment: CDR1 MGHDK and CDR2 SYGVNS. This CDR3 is CASSEYGAGGSTGNEQFF. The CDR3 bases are TGTGCCAGCAGTGAATATGGGGCGGGAGGCTCCACCGGCAATGAGCAGTTCTTC.

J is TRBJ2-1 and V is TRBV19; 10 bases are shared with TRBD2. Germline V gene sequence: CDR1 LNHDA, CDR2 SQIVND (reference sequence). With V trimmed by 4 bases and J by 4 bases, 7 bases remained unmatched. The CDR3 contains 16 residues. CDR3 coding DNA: TGTGCCAGTAGTACCCAGGGGACTAGCGTATACAATGAGCAGTTCTTC. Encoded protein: CASSTQGTSVYNEQFF.

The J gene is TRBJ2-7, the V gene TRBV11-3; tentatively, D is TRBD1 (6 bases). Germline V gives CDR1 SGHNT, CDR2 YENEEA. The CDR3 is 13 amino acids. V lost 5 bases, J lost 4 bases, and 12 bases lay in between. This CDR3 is CASSHNREYEQYF. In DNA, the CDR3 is TGTGCCAGCAGCCACAACAGGGAATACGAGCAGTACTTC.

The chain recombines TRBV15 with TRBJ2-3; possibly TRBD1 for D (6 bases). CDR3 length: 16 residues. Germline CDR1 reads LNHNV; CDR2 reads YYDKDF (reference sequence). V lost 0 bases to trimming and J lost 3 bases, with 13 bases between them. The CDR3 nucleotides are TGTGCCACCAGCAGAGATCAGCAGGGGTGGACAGATACGCAGTATTTT. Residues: CATSRDQQGWTDTQYF.

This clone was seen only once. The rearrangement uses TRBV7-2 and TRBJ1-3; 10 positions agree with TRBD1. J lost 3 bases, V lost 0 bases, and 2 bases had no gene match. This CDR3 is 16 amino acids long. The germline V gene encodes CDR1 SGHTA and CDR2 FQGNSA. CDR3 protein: CASSLAGQGVGNTIYF. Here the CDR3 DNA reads TGTGCCAGCAGCTTAGCAGGACAGGGGGTTGGAAACACCATATATTTT.

In nucleotides, the CDR3 is TGTGCCAGCAGCCAAGGAGGGAGGGCCTTCGATGAGCAGTTCTTC. Translating gives CASSQGGRAFDEQFF. The V call is TRBV3-1 (or the pseudogene TRBV3-2), the J call TRBJ2-1; TRBD2 aligns across 7 bases. The V gene end was trimmed by 1 base and the J gene end by 8 bases; junction bases not matched to a gene: 8. Germline V gene sequence: CDR1 LGHDT, CDR2 YNNKEL (reference sequence). The CDR3 consists of 15 residues.

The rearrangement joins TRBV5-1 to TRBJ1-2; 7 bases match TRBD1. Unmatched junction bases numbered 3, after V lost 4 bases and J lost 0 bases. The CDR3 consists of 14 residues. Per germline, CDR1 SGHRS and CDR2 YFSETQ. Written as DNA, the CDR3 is TGCGCCAGCAGCCGGGACAGTGCTAACTATGGCTACACCTTC. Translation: CASSRDSANYGYTF.

CDR3 protein: CASRVGEGADTQYF. The CDR3 coding sequence is TGTGCCAGCAGAGTGGGAGAGGGGGCAGATACGCAGTATTTT. The chain joins TRBV2 to TRBJ2-3; a weak D match, TRBD1 (6 bases). The CDR3 consists of 14 residues. CDR1 SNHLY and CDR2 FYNNEI come from the germline V gene. Trimming took 6 bases from V and 4 from J, leaving 14 bases between them.

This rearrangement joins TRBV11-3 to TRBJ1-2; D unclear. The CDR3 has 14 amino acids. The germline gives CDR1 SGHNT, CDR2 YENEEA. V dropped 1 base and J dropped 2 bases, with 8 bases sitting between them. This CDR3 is CASSLGPGNYGYTF. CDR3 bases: TGTGCCAGCAGCTTAGGCCCGGGAAACTATGGCTACACCTTC.

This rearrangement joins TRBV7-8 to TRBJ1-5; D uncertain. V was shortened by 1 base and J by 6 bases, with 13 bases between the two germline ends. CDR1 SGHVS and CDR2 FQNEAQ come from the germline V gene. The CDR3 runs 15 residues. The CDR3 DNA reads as TGTGCCAGCAGCTTAGGACCCACGGGGTCTCAGCCCCAGCATTTT. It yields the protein CASSLGPTGSQPQHF.

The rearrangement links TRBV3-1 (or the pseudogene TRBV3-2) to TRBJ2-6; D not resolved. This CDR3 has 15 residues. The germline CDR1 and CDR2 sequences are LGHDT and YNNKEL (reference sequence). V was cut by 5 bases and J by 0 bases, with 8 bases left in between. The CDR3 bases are TGTGCCAGCAGCTCAGGTAGCTCTGGGGCCAACGTCCTGACTTTC. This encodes CASSSGSSGANVLTF.

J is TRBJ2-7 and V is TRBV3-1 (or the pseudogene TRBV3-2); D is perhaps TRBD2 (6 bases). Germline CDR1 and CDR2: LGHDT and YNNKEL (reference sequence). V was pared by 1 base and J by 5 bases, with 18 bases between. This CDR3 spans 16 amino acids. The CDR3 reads CASSQVGGSNSHEQYF. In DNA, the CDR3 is TGTGCCAGCAGCCAAGTAGGAGGGTCAAATTCCCACGAGCAGTACTTC.

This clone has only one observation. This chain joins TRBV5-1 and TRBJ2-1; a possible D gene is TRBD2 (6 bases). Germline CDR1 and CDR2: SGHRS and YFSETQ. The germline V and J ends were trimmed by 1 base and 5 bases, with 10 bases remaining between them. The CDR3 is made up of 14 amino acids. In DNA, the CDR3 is TGCGCCAGCAGCTTGAGCGGGTCGCACAATGAGCAGTTCTTC. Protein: CASSLSGSHNEQFF.

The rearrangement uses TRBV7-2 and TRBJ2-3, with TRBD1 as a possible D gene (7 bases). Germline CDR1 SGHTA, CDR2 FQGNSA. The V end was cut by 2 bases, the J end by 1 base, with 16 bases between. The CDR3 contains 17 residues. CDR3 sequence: CASSLRGLGQGTDTQYF. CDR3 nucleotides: TGTGCCAGCAGCTTACGGGGGCTCGGACAGGGCACAGATACGCAGTATTTT.

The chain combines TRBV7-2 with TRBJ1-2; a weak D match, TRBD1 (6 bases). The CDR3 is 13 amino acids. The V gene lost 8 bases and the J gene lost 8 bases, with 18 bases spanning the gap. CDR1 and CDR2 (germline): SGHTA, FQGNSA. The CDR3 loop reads CASGSGGREGYTF. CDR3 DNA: TGTGCCAGCGGGTCTGGGGGCAGGGAGGGCTACACCTTC.

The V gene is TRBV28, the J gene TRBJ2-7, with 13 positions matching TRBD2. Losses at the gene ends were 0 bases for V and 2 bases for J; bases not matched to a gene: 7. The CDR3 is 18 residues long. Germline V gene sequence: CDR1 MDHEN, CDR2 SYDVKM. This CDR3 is CASSLWGTSGRATYEQYF. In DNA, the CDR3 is TGTGCCAGCAGTTTATGGGGCACTAGCGGGAGGGCAACCTACGAGCAGTACTTC.

CDR3 nucleotides: TGTGCCAGCAGCCAAGAGGTTGGACTAGGGGAGAGGAATGAGCAGTTCTTC. Its translation is CASSQEVGLGERNEQFF. The rearrangement joins TRBV4-2 to TRBJ2-1; 7 nucleotides agree with TRBD2. The CDR3 runs to 17 residues. In germline, CDR1 is LGHNA, CDR2 YNFKEQ. V lost 0 bases, J lost 7 bases, and 12 bases stayed unmatched.

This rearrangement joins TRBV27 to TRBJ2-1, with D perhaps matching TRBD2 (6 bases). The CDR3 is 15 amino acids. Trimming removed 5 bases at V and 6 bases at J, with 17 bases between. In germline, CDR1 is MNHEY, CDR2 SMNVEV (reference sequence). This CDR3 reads CASSLKALGGNEQFF. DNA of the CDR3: TGTGCCAGCAGTCTAAAGGCCCTCGGGGGCAATGAGCAGTTCTTC.